This T cell receptor (beta chain) was profiled in a study of shared clonotypes between healthy human individuals. With V trimmed by 3 bases and J by 6 bases, 6 bases remained unmatched. Germline V lookup: CDR1 SGHNT, CDR2 YYREEE (reference sequence). There are 16 residues in the CDR3. Genomic DNA belonging to each subset was distributed in equal measure over several immunoSEQ plates. Source study methods: Because ImmunoSEQ provided only junction sequences with no quality scores, the filtering differed. Method: immunoSEQ multiplex PCR; TCRdb's copy keeps in-frame clones and lacks some. V and J calls and clone size come straight from that table; D and trimming were deduced from the DNA. The data show 600,000 or so clones, 90% to 95% seen once. As for this clone: Its matching antigen is unknown.

General study points: Memory subsets generally showed smaller estimated richness than naive subsets did.

The naive CD8 subset, CD45RO-negative cells positively selected for CCR7, excluded terminally differentiated effector memory CD45RA+ cells. This clonotype originated in a woman in her thirties in good health. The sequenced material came from naive CD8+ T cells sorted from blood. The chain links TRBV5-4 to TRBJ2-3, with TRBD2 matching over 14 bases. The CDR3 here is CASSWGLAGVKDTQYF. The CDR3 region has the DNA TGTGCCAGCAGCTGGGGACTAGCGGGAGTTAAGGATACGCAGTATTTT.